This entry lists 8 T cell receptor beta chains sequenced from one sample in a study of cytomegalovirus exposure and HLA in healthy donors. Vbeta (60) and Jbeta (13) primers were used in the PCR. Sequencing used immunoSEQ multiplex PCR; TCRdb keeps in-frame clones, though not all of them. The data contain about 140,000 clones, over 60% of them seen just once; the ten biggest clones take up approximately 2%. The sequencing input was PBMCs. Receptor source: a middle-aged man in good health and CMV-seronegative.

The chain couples TRBV5-1 to TRBJ1-2; a weak D match, TRBD1 (6 bases). Trimming left V 3 bases short and J 8 bases short, with 20 bases between. Germline CDR1 SGHRS, CDR2 YFSETQ. CDR3 length: 15 residues. The CDR3 is CASSSQLQGSGGYTF. As DNA, the CDR3 is TGCGCCAGCAGCTCCCAACTACAGGGTTCGGGGGGCTACACCTTC.

In this sample, this clone turned up a few times. Other DNA sequences within the sample encode an identical CDR3. This sequence joins TRBV29-1 and TRBJ2-1; 8 nucleotides align to TRBD2. The CDR3 contains 14 residues. The junction had 7 bases not matched to a gene; V was cut back by 5 bases and J by 4 bases. The germline V gene has CDR1 SQVTM and CDR2 ANQGSEA. The CDR3 nucleotides are TGCAGCGTTCAAGCGGGAGCAGCATACAATGAGCAGTTCTTC. It translates to CSVQAGAAYNEQFF.

The V and J genes are TRBV6-5 and TRBJ2-6; TRBD2 aligns across 7 bases. The CDR3 loop spans 15 amino acids. Germline V gene sequence: CDR1 MNHEY, CDR2 SVGAGI. Germline trimming cut 2 bases from V and 2 bases from J; bases unmatched to any gene: 0. CDR3 sequence reads: CASSYAGAGANVLTF. DNA for the CDR3: TGTGCCAGCAGTTACGCGGGGGCTGGGGCCAACGTCCTGACTTTC.

The chain joins TRBV7-8 to TRBJ1-2; D is unresolved. The CDR3 loop spans 12 amino acids. Trimming removed 5 bases at V and 8 bases at J, with 12 bases between. CDR1 and CDR2 (germline): SGHVS, FQNEAQ. Written as DNA, the CDR3 is TGTGCCAGCAGCCCCGCTGAGAAGGGCTACACCTTC. Amino acid sequence: CASSPAEKGYTF.

The chain uses TRBV25-1 and TRBJ1-1, with D perhaps TRBD1 (6 bases). The CDR3 contains 13 residues. Germline V gives CDR1 MGHDK, CDR2 SYGVNS. V was clipped by 4 bases and J by 1 base, with 7 bases between them. The CDR3 sequence is CASSAGQNTEAFF. The CDR3 DNA follows: TGTGCCAGCAGTGCGGGACAGAACACTGAAGCTTTCTTT.

The J gene is TRBJ2-7, the V gene TRBV13; 11 nucleotides align to TRBD2. This CDR3 is built from 16 residues. Germline CDR1 is PRHDT and CDR2 is FYEKMQ (reference sequence). V was clipped by 2 bases and J by 2 bases; unmatched bases: 5. The chain's CDR3 is CASSLLSSGGPYEQYF. CDR3 DNA: TGTGCCAGCAGCTTACTTTCTAGCGGGGGGCCCTACGAGCAGTACTTC.

The V gene is TRBV18, the J gene TRBJ2-5; 9 bases map to TRBD2. Trimming removed 3 bases from V and 5 bases from J; junction bases left unmatched: 4. Looked up from germline, CDR1 is KGHSH and CDR2 is LQKENI. This CDR3 spans 14 amino acids. CDR3 in amino acids: CASSPSGSAETQYF. The DNA of the CDR3 is TGTGCCAGCTCACCTAGCGGGAGCGCGGAGACCCAGTACTTC.

CDR3 DNA sequence: TGTGCCAGCAGTTACGGGACAGGACCGAGGGTCGAGCAGTACTTC. Amino acid sequence: CASSYGTGPRVEQYF. The genes are TRBV6-6 and TRBJ2-7, with TRBD1 identical over 8 bases. The V segment lost 2 bases and the J segment 6 bases; nucleotides outside the gene matches: 9. Germline values: CDR1 MNHNY, CDR2 SVGAGI (reference sequence). There are 15 residues in the CDR3.